The source of this TCR beta chain is a study of blood T cell repertoires in COVID-19. Germline values: CDR1 SGHTA, CDR2 FQGNSA. The CDR3 runs 13 residues. Deletions cut 1 base from V and 4 bases from J, with 4 bases between. Assay: immunoSEQ multiplex PCR; the TCRdb copy retains only in-frame clones and omits some. The data contain about 270,000 clones, less than 95% of them singletons. The source material was PBMCs or T cells enriched from blood (not recorded which). The TCR comes from a middle-aged man who had been exposed to COVID-19. V gene TRBV7-2 combines with J gene TRBJ1-4; D is unresolved. CDR3 region: CASSLVVNEKLFF. CDR3 DNA sequence: TGTGCCAGCAGCTTAGTCGTTAATGAAAAACTGTTTTTT.